These T cell receptor beta chains were read from a single sample in a study of shared clonotypes between healthy human individuals. Generated by immunoSEQ multiplex PCR, the TCRdb table keeps only in-frame clones and is missing some. Of around 2,000,000 clones detected, 85% to 95% appear once; the ten largest clones hold 0.13%. The sequenced material came from naive CD4+ T cells sorted from blood. These receptors came from a young man in good health. Each CDR3 is given with its conserved first and last residue. D genes are given only for firm matches. Some rows mark clone size as missing; the rest say once, few, many or name a class of expanded clone.

CDR3 DNA	CDR3 protein	clone size	V gene	J gene	D gene
TGTGCCAGCAGTGAGCGTTATTTCGGGAGTAGCGGGTACAATGAGCAGTTCTTC	CASSERYFGSSGYNEQFF	.	TRBV2	TRBJ2-1	TRBD2
TGCGCCAGCAGCTTGGGCCGGACGAACACCGGGGAGCTGTTTTTT	CASSLGRTNTGELFF	.	TRBV5-1	TRBJ2-2	.
TGTGCCAGTAGTCTTACCTCACGGGGCGCTAACTATGGCTACACCTTC	CASSLTSRGANYGYTF	.	TRBV19	TRBJ1-2	.
TGTGCCAGCAGCGTAGATGGGACAGTTGCCTACGAGCAGTACTTC	CASSVDGTVAYEQYF	.	TRBV9	TRBJ2-7	TRBD1
TGCGCCAGCAACCTAGCGATGATGGGGGAGCTGTTTTTT	CASNLAMMGELFF	.	TRBV5-1	TRBJ2-2	.
TGTGCCAGCAGCGTAGAGGGGACAGGGGGCCTCTCCTACGAGCAGTACTTC	CASSVEGTGGLSYEQYF	.	TRBV9	TRBJ2-7	TRBD1
TGTGCCAGCAGCTCCGGAGGTCTTCGGGACGAGCAGTACTTC	CASSSGGLRDEQYF	.	TRBV5-4	TRBJ2-7	.
TGCGCCAGCAGCCATGGGACAGAAAATCAGCCCCAGCATTTT	CASSHGTENQPQHF	.	TRBV5-1	TRBJ1-5	TRBD1
TGTGCCATCAGTGAGACAGGGGCAACTAATGAAAAACTGTTTTTT	CAISETGATNEKLFF	.	TRBV10-3	TRBJ1-4	TRBD1
TGTGCCAGCATCAGATCGACAGGGCCTGGCTACACCTTC	CASIRSTGPGYTF	.	TRBV2	TRBJ1-2	TRBD1
TGTGCCAGCAGCCCGGGACAGCGAAATGAAAAACTGTTTTTT	CASSPGQRNEKLFF	.	TRBV9	TRBJ1-4	TRBD1
TGCGCCAGCAGCTCAACATGGGATGAGCAGTTCTTC	CASSSTWDEQFF	.	TRBV5-1	TRBJ2-1	.
TGTGCCAGCAGCACCCGACAGACCTACAATGAGCAGTTCTTC	CASSTRQTYNEQFF	.	TRBV11-1	TRBJ2-1	.
TGTGCCAGCAGACCCCAGGGCGTACACGAGCAGTACTTC	CASRPQGVHEQYF	.	TRBV28	TRBJ2-7	.
TGTGCCAGCAGTTCGCAGGGGCGACCTGGAAACACCATATATTTT	CASSSQGRPGNTIYF	.	TRBV6-5	TRBJ1-3	.
TGTGCCAGCAGCCAGGGCCTGAACACCGGGGAGCTGTTTTTT	CASSQGLNTGELFF	once	TRBV11-2	TRBJ2-2	.
TGTGCCAGCAGTGAAGGACTAGCGATAACCGGGGAGCTGTTTTTT	CASSEGLAITGELFF	.	TRBV2	TRBJ2-2	TRBD2
TGTGCCAGCAGCTGGACTAGCGGCACCGGGGAGCTGTTTTTT	CASSWTSGTGELFF	.	TRBV7-2	TRBJ2-2	TRBD2
TGTGCCAGCGGCAGTTCGGCGGGAGGTGGGACCGGGGAGCTGTTTTTT	CASGSSAGGGTGELFF	.	TRBV2	TRBJ2-2	TRBD2
TGCGCCAGCAGCCCGGGACAGGGTAAAGAGACCCAGTACTTC	CASSPGQGKETQYF	.	TRBV5-1	TRBJ2-5	TRBD1
TGTGCCTGGAGAGGGGGACAGGTTTCAGACACGCAGTATTTT	CAWRGGQVSDTQYF	.	TRBV30	TRBJ2-3	TRBD1
TGTGCCAGCAGTGGGAACGGGAGGAGGGGAACGGATACGCAGTATTTT	CASSGNGRRGTDTQYF	.	TRBV2	TRBJ2-3	TRBD2
TGCGCCAGCAGCGACACGAAGGACAGGGGCGAGCAGTACTTC	CASSDTKDRGEQYF	.	TRBV5-1	TRBJ2-7	TRBD1
TGTGCCAGCAGTTTACGGCCCAGGGGGGATGGCTACACCTTC	CASSLRPRGDGYTF	.	TRBV27	TRBJ1-2	TRBD1
TGTGCCAGCAGCGCTAACGACCGGGTTTTCGGTGGCTACACCTTC	CASSANDRVFGGYTF	.	TRBV28	TRBJ1-2	.
TGCAGCGTTGATCCGGGGGAACTAAGCACAGATACGCAGTATTTT	CSVDPGELSTDTQYF	.	TRBV29-1	TRBJ2-3	.
TGTGCCAGCAGTTACCCGGACGGTTATGGCTACACCTTC	CASSYPDGYGYTF	.	TRBV6-6	TRBJ1-2	.
TGTGCCAGCAGGAGTTCCGGGACGCAGAACACTGAAGCTTTCTTT	CASRSSGTQNTEAFF	.	TRBV6-1	TRBJ1-1	.
TGCGCCAGCAGCTTGCGCGGTAGCACAGATACGCAGTATTTT	CASSLRGSTDTQYF	once	TRBV5-1	TRBJ2-3	.
TGCAGCGTCGAGAGGGGGTCCTACAATGAGCAGTTCTTC	CSVERGSYNEQFF	.	TRBV29-1	TRBJ2-1	.
TGCGCCAGCAGCCGGACAGGGCCAGATACGCAGTATTTT	CASSRTGPDTQYF	.	TRBV4-3	TRBJ2-3	TRBD1
TGTGCCAGCAGTGACCCGGGCCCCCGGGTTGGCTACACCTTC	CASSDPGPRVGYTF	.	TRBV6-1	TRBJ1-2	.
TGTGCCAGCAGAGGACTAGCGGGGGGCAAAGAGACCCAGTACTTC	CASRGLAGGKETQYF	once	TRBV6-5	TRBJ2-5	TRBD2
TGTGCCAGCAGTTTATCGGCGGGAACTTTTCTCTACGAGCAGTACTTC	CASSLSAGTFLYEQYF	.	TRBV27	TRBJ2-7	.
TGTGCCAGCAGCATTAGACAGATGAACACCGGGGAGCTGTTTTTT	CASSIRQMNTGELFF	.	TRBV5-8	TRBJ2-2	.
TGTGCCTGGAGTAGAGAGTCTTTGGAAACAGATACGCAGTATTTT	CAWSRESLETDTQYF	.	TRBV30	TRBJ2-3	.
TGTGCCAGCACTCCGGGGGCAGGGGGCGGTGAGACCCAGTACTTC	CASTPGAGGGETQYF	.	TRBV6-6	TRBJ2-5	TRBD1
TGCGCCAGCACCCAGGGCGGGCTAGCCAAAAACATTCAGTACTTC	CASTQGGLAKNIQYF	.	TRBV4-1	TRBJ2-4	.
TGCAGCGTTGGTGGGACAGGGGACCAGTACTTC	CSVGGTGDQYF	.	TRBV29-1	TRBJ2-7	TRBD1
TGTGCCAGCAGTTCGGGACAGGGTAGAGGCTACACCTTC	CASSSGQGRGYTF	few	TRBV6-5	TRBJ1-2	TRBD1
TGTGCCAGTAGTATTGACAAACCCTATGGCTACACCTTC	CASSIDKPYGYTF	few	TRBV19	TRBJ1-2	.
TGTGCCAGTAGTAGGGCCGGCAGCACAGATACGCAGTATTTT	CASSRAGSTDTQYF	.	TRBV19	TRBJ2-3	.
TGCGCCAGCAGCTTGGCCGGGGGGGTGCAAAATTCACCCCTCCACTTT	CASSLAGGVQNSPLHF	.	TRBV5-1	TRBJ1-6	.
TGTGCCAGCAGCTTCGGGTCCTATAGCAATCAGCCCCAGCATTTT	CASSFGSYSNQPQHF	.	TRBV7-2	TRBJ1-5	.
TGTGCCAGCAGCGGGACCCGGCGCGGTACCGGGGAGCTGTTTTTT	CASSGTRRGTGELFF	.	TRBV11-3	TRBJ2-2	.
TGCGCCAGCAGCCAAGCTGTCCTTTTGGCTAACTATGGCTACACCTTC	CASSQAVLLANYGYTF	once	TRBV4-3	TRBJ1-2	.
TGTGCCATCAGTGAGAGGAGGGGCAATCAGCCCCAGCATTTT	CAISERRGNQPQHF	.	TRBV10-3	TRBJ1-5	.
TGCGCCAGCAGCAAAGGGGTTGCAGGGTACTTAGCCAAAAACATTCAGTACTTC	CASSKGVAGYLAKNIQYF	.	TRBV4-3	TRBJ2-4	.
TGTGCCATCAGTGAGTCGAGGGTGGGGGAGACCCAGTACTTC	CAISESRVGETQYF	.	TRBV10-3	TRBJ2-5	.
TGTGCCAGCAGCCTCTCAATTGTACAGGGGTCTGGAAACACCATATATTTT	CASSLSIVQGSGNTIYF	once	TRBV7-2	TRBJ1-3	TRBD1
TGCGCCAGCAACGACGGCTCCATAGCGGGACAAGAGACCCAGTACTTC	CASNDGSIAGQETQYF	.	TRBV5-1	TRBJ2-5	TRBD2
TGTGCCAGCTCTACAGATAGCAATCAGCCCCAGCATTTT	CASSTDSNQPQHF	.	TRBV18	TRBJ1-5	.
TGTGCCTGGAGTGTAAGGCTAGCGGGATACAATGAGCAGTTCTTC	CAWSVRLAGYNEQFF	.	TRBV30	TRBJ2-1	TRBD2
TGTGCCAGCAGTTACTCGTTCTCTTCCTACAATGAGCAGTTCTTC	CASSYSFSSYNEQFF	.	TRBV6-5	TRBJ2-1	.